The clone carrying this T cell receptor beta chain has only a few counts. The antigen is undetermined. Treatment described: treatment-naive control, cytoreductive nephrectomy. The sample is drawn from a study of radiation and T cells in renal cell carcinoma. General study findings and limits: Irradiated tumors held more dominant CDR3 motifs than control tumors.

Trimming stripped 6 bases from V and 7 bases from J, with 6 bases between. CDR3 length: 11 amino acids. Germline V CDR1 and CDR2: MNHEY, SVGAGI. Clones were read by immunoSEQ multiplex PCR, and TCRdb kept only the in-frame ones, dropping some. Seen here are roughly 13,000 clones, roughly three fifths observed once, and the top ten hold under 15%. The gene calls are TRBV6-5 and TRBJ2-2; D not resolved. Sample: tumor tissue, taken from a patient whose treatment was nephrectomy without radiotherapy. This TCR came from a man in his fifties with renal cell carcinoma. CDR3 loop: CASSRRGELFF. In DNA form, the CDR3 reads TGTGCCAGCAGCCGTCGCGGGGAGCTGTTTTTT.